A single sample gave rise to the 4 T cell receptor beta chains below, sequenced in a study of T cell clonotyping in hematopoietic cell transplantation (dated by TCRdb to the early 2020s). To prepare the library, the immunoSEQ multiplex PCR assay was applied. TCRdb's version of the immuneACCESS table is confined to in-frame rearrangements and falls short of the full clone set. An unresolved V gene accounts for under half of the shortfall where checked; the remainder is of unknown origin. Across this sample there are approximately 11,000 clones, with more than 85% seen only once. The ten biggest clones cover more than 10% of the sample. The time point label, read with the paper, signifies: recipient sample about 28 days before transplant, after cytoreduction. Sequenced material: peripheral blood mononuclear cells, taken before stem cell transplant. The receptors originated from a woman in her thirties or forties with acute myeloid leukemia. Some clones in this sample may be carry-over from other donors' samples.

This CDR3 reads CSARGTGIQYF. The CDR3 nucleotides are TGCAGTGCCCGAGGGACAGGCATTCAGTACTTC. The genes are TRBV20-1 and TRBJ2-4, with 8 positions matching TRBD1. V was pared by 6 bases and J by 9 bases, with 4 bases of the junction left unmatched. The CDR3 runs 11 residues. Per germline, CDR1 DFQATT and CDR2 SNEGSKA (reference sequence).

The V call is TRBV19, the J call TRBJ2-5; D might be TRBD1 (7 bases). V lost 2 bases and J 5 bases, leaving 18 bases between the germline ends. This CDR3 comprises 16 residues. CDR1 and CDR2 (germline): LNHDA, SQIVND (reference sequence). The CDR3 nucleotides read TGTGCCAGTAGTATATTGGGGGGCTTCAGGGGGGAGACCCAGTACTTC. It codes for CASSILGGFRGETQYF.

This chain links TRBV29-1 with TRBJ2-7; 12 positions match TRBD2. Germline CDR1 and CDR2: SQVTM and ANQGSEA. The V and J ends lost 7 bases and 9 bases, in that order; junction bases with no gene match: 7. The CDR3 contains 12 residues. The CDR3 DNA sequence: TGCAGCGCCCGGACTAGCGGGAAGTTGCAGTACTTC. The encoded protein is CSARTSGKLQYF.

The chain uses TRBV10-1 and TRBJ2-7; D is unclear. CDR1 WNHNN and CDR2 SYGVQD come from the germline V gene (reference sequence). With 0 bases removed from V and 5 bases from J, the gap between germline ends came to 5 bases. The CDR3 spans 12 residues. This CDR3 is CASSESLDEQYF. CDR3 DNA: TGCGCCAGCAGTGAGTCTTTAGACGAGCAGTACTTC.